Listed below are T cell receptor beta chains from one sample, sequenced in a study of tumor-infiltrating lymphocytes in oesophageal squamous cell carcinoma. TCRdb re-called the PCR reads with MiXCR, one entry per CDR3 protein. Seen here are some 19,000 distinct CDR3 sequences, approximately 40% observed once, and the top ten hold over 10%. The sequencing sample was made of esophageal tumor tissue. Every receptor here comes from a male donor with esophageal squamous cell carcinoma. Both conserved end residues are part of each CDR3. The D gene is left open where the match is weak. A clone size is listed for some rows: how often the clone was seen (once, few, many), or a class if it is expanded.

TRBD1	TRBJ2-7	many	TRBV28	TGTGCCAGCAGTCGGGGACAGGGTGCGGACGAGCAGTACTTC	CASSRGQGADEQYF
TRBD2	TRBJ2-7	once	TRBV6-8	TGTGCCAGCAGTATAACCGGGACTATCCTATTCTCTTACGAGCAGTACTTC	CASSITGTILFSYEQYF
NA	TRBJ1-4	medium-sized	TRBV7-7	TGTGCTAGCAGCTCCCCCCAATTCTCAACTAATGAAAAACTGTTTTTT	CASSSPQFSTNEKLFF
NA	TRBJ1-2	many	TRBV25-1	TGTGCCAGCAGTCCGGGAGTCATACGTGGCTACACCTTC	CASSPGVIRGYTF
NA	TRBJ1-5	many	TRBV4-1	TGCGCCAGCAGCCAAGTCGCGGGGAGCAATCAGCCCCAGCATTTT	CASSQVAGSNQPQHF
NA	TRBJ2-7	many	TRBV28	TGTGCCAGCAGTTCAGGACACCCCTCCTACGAGCAGTACTTC	CASSSGHPSYEQYF
NA	TRBJ1-1	many	TRBV5-5	TGTGCCAGCAGCTTTAGGCAGGGCATGAACACTGAAGCTTTCTTT	CASSFRQGMNTEAFF
TRBD1	TRBJ1-2	many	TRBV27	TGTGCCAGCAGTTTTTCTCGACAGGGACCCCTATCTAACTATGGCTACACCTTC	CASSFSRQGPLSNYGYTF
TRBD2	TRBJ2-5	many	TRBV28	TGTGCCAGCAGCTCTGGTGGGCGGGAGGGAAAGACCCAGTACTTC	CASSSGGREGKTQYF
NA	TRBJ1-6	NA	TRBV7-2	TGTGCCAGCAGCTTATACTCCGGAACCTACAATGAGCAGTACTTT	CASSLYSGTYNEQYF
NA	TRBJ1-6	many	TRBV11-2	TGTGCCAGCAGCTTAGATCTTGGGTCACCCCTCCACTTT	CASSLDLGSPLHF
NA	TRBJ2-1	once	TRBV7-6	TGTGCCAGCAGCTCCGGGAACAATGAGCAGTTCTTC	CASSSGNNEQFF
NA	TRBJ2-7	medium-sized	TRBV12-3/TRBV12-4	TGTGCCAGCAGTTCCCGTAAGTCTGCGGGCATCTACGAGCAGTACTTC	CASSSRKSAGIYEQYF
NA	TRBJ2-7	few	TRBV19	TGTGCCAGTAGTATTATGGAGGCAGGGGCCCGCTTC	CASSIMEAGARF
NA	TRBJ2-1	NA	TRBV12-3/TRBV12-4	TGTGCCAGCAGTTTTCGTGGGCAGGGATGGGGGAATGAGCAGTTCTTC	CASSFRGQGWGNEQFF
NA	TRBJ2-7	few	TRBV14	TGTGCCAGCAGCCAAGCACAGGGCCCGGGGGACGAGCAGTACTTC	CASSQAQGPGDEQYF
TRBD2	TRBJ2-7	NA	TRBV5-1	TGCGCCAGCAGCTACCGACTAGCGGAATCTTTGACGCAGTACTTC	CASSYRLAESLTQYF
TRBD2	TRBJ2-1	NA	TRBV7-6	TGTGCCAGCAGCTCAGGACTAGGAGACAATGAGCAGTTCTTC	CASSSGLGDNEQFF
TRBD2	TRBJ2-3	many	TRBV6-1	TGTGCCAGCAGTCCCCCGGGACTAGCGGGATTGACAGATACGCAGTATTTT	CASSPPGLAGLTDTQYF
TRBD2	TRBJ2-4	NA	TRBV7-9	TGTGCCAGCAGCTTAAGAGACGGGACTAGCGGGAATGTTGAGCAGTACTTC	CASSLRDGTSGNVEQYF
NA	TRBJ2-1	NA	TRBV7-3	TGTGCCAGCAGCCCAAGCCCAGGTCCGGTGGATGAGCAGTTCTTC	CASSPSPGPVDEQFF
TRBD2	TRBJ2-1	many	TRBV12-3/TRBV12-4	TGTGCCAGCAGACCTAGCGGGAGTAGGGGTTACAATGAGCAGTTCTTC	CASRPSGSRGYNEQFF
NA	TRBJ1-5	few	TRBV19	TGTGCCAGTAGTATATCCCCGGGGTCGAGCAATCAGCCCCAGCATTTT	CASSISPGSSNQPQHF
NA	TRBJ1-6	medium-sized	TRBV7-2	TGTGCCAGCAGCCCCGGGGGAAATTCACCCCTCCACTTT	CASSPGGNSPLHF
TRBD2	TRBJ2-1	once	TRBV6-2/TRBV6-3	TGTGCCAGCAGTTACCCCCCACTAGCGGGAGGCATCAATGAGCAGTTCTTC	CASSYPPLAGGINEQFF
NA	TRBJ1-5	few	TRBV29-1	TGCAGCGCCGGAGCGGGCCTCAATCAGCCCCAGCATTTT	CSAGAGLNQPQHF
NA	TRBJ2-3	medium-sized	TRBV12-3/TRBV12-4	TGTGCCAGCAGCCGACTAGCAGATACGCAGTATTTT	CASSRLADTQYF
NA	TRBJ2-7	NA	TRBV28	TGTGCCAGCAGTTTCTCGGGGAATTCACCCCTCCAATTC	CASSFSGNSPLQF
TRBD1	TRBJ1-2	NA	TRBV7-6	TGTGCCAGCAGCTTATTGGGACAGGGGTTCCGCTACACCTTC	CASSLLGQGFRYTF